Listed below are T cell receptor beta chains from one sample, sequenced in a study of control samples from healthy donors and cancer patients. The table came from immunoSEQ multiplex PCR; TCRdb's copy has only in-frame clones and leaves some out. The repertoire includes 120,000 or so clones, around 90% of them detected once, and around 40% sits in the top ten. Input material: blood. The receptors here all came from a man aged 50 to 60 in good health. CDR3s include the opening cysteine and the closing phenylalanine or tryptophan. A D gene is named only where the DNA matches it firmly. Size is omitted from some rows. Given values are once, few, many or a class for expanded clones.

v_call: TRBV7-6
j_call: TRBJ1-1
d_call: .
clone_size: .
cdr3_aa: CASSPLKGPGTEAFF
cdr3_nt: TGTGCCAGCAGCCCGTTGAAAGGGCCGGGCACTGAAGCTTTCTTT

v_call: TRBV12-3/TRBV12-4
j_call: TRBJ1-4
d_call: .
clone_size: .
cdr3_aa: CASSSLAWEKLFF
cdr3_nt: TGTGCCAGCAGTTCGCTGGCGTGGGAAAAACTGTTTTTT

v_call: TRBV27
j_call: TRBJ1-3
d_call: .
clone_size: few
cdr3_aa: CASSLRGRAGNTIYF
cdr3_nt: TGTGCCAGCAGTCTCCGAGGGAGGGCTGGAAACACCATATATTTT

v_call: TRBV18
j_call: TRBJ2-7
d_call: .
clone_size: few
cdr3_aa: CASSPRRDPGSYEQYF
cdr3_nt: TGTGCCAGCTCACCACGACGAGACCCCGGTTCCTACGAGCAGTACTTC

v_call: TRBV5-1
j_call: TRBJ1-1
d_call: .
clone_size: once
cdr3_aa: CASSWRGGDTEAFF
cdr3_nt: TGCGCCAGCAGTTGGAGGGGAGGCGACACTGAAGCTTTCTTT

v_call: TRBV11-2
j_call: TRBJ1-1
d_call: .
clone_size: once
cdr3_aa: CASSLSTRPDTEAFF
cdr3_nt: TGTGCCAGCAGCTTAAGTACAAGGCCGGACACTGAAGCTTTCTTT

v_call: TRBV6-1
j_call: TRBJ1-2
d_call: TRBD1
clone_size: .
cdr3_aa: CASSKQGTYGYTF
cdr3_nt: TGTGCCAGCAGTAAACAGGGGACCTATGGCTACACCTTC

v_call: TRBV6-5
j_call: TRBJ1-2
d_call: TRBD1
clone_size: .
cdr3_aa: CASSSTGQGRYGYTF
cdr3_nt: TGTGCCAGCAGTTCGACCGGACAGGGCCGCTATGGCTACACCTTC

v_call: TRBV19
j_call: TRBJ2-1
d_call: .
clone_size: .
cdr3_aa: CASSTQGKSSYNEQFF
cdr3_nt: TGTGCCAGTAGTACCCAAGGGAAGAGCTCCTACAATGAGCAGTTCTTC

v_call: TRBV6-5
j_call: TRBJ2-3
d_call: .
clone_size: few
cdr3_aa: CASSYLGSSTDTQYF
cdr3_nt: TGTGCCAGCAGTTACCTGGGGTCTAGCACAGATACGCAGTATTTT

v_call: TRBV29-1
j_call: TRBJ2-1
d_call: TRBD2
clone_size: .
cdr3_aa: CSVEGLAGGSSYNEQFF
cdr3_nt: TGCAGCGTTGAGGGACTAGCGGGGGGGAGCTCCTACAATGAGCAGTTCTTC

v_call: TRBV29-1
j_call: TRBJ1-1
d_call: TRBD1
clone_size: .
cdr3_aa: CSARDRPIPEAFF
cdr3_nt: TGCAGCGCCCGGGACAGACCTATTCCTGAAGCTTTCTTT

v_call: TRBV10-3
j_call: TRBJ1-5
d_call: .
clone_size: .
cdr3_aa: CAISEPGSRQPQHF
cdr3_nt: TGTGCCATCAGTGAGCCGGGGTCCCGGCAGCCCCAGCATTTT

v_call: TRBV30
j_call: TRBJ2-1
d_call: .
clone_size: few
cdr3_aa: CARSTENEQFF
cdr3_nt: TGTGCCCGGTCGACCGAGAATGAGCAGTTCTTC

v_call: TRBV27
j_call: TRBJ1-2
d_call: TRBD1
clone_size: .
cdr3_aa: CASSSIAADRENYGYTF
cdr3_nt: TGTGCCAGCAGTTCGATAGCCGCCGACAGGGAGAACTATGGCTACACCTTC

v_call: TRBV9
j_call: TRBJ2-3
d_call: TRBD2
clone_size: .
cdr3_aa: CASSAGGGASTDTQYF
cdr3_nt: TGTGCCAGCAGCGCGGGCGGGGGGGCTAGCACAGATACGCAGTATTTT

v_call: TRBV5-6
j_call: TRBJ1-1
d_call: TRBD1
clone_size: .
cdr3_aa: CASSRGQGNTEAFF
cdr3_nt: TGTGCCAGCAGCCGGGGACAGGGGAACACTGAAGCTTTCTTT

v_call: TRBV28
j_call: TRBJ1-6
d_call: .
clone_size: .
cdr3_aa: CASSLRGYNNSPLHF
cdr3_nt: TGTGCCAGCAGTTTAAGAGGGTATAATAATTCACCCCTCCACTTT

v_call: TRBV29-1
j_call: TRBJ1-1
d_call: TRBD1
clone_size: .
cdr3_aa: CSADRGQGTEAFF
cdr3_nt: TGCAGCGCGGACAGGGGGCAAGGCACTGAAGCTTTCTTT

v_call: TRBV27
j_call: TRBJ1-2
d_call: TRBD1
clone_size: .
cdr3_aa: CASSSGTGTNYGYTF
cdr3_nt: TGTGCCAGCAGTTCGGGGACAGGGACTAACTATGGCTACACCTTC

v_call: TRBV19
j_call: TRBJ2-1
d_call: TRBD1
clone_size: once
cdr3_aa: CASSIVWTGANEQFF
cdr3_nt: TGTGCCAGTAGTATAGTCTGGACAGGGGCTAATGAGCAGTTCTTC

v_call: TRBV11-2
j_call: TRBJ1-2
d_call: .
clone_size: .
cdr3_aa: CASSPGLDYGYTF
cdr3_nt: TGTGCCAGCAGCCCGGGACTTGACTATGGCTACACCTTC

v_call: TRBV5-1
j_call: TRBJ1-4
d_call: TRBD1
clone_size: once
cdr3_aa: CASSLGQGKEKLFF
cdr3_nt: TGCGCCAGCAGCTTAGGACAGGGGAAAGAAAAACTGTTTTTT

v_call: TRBV6-5
j_call: TRBJ1-5
d_call: TRBD1
clone_size: .
cdr3_aa: CASSNDRVTNQPQHF
cdr3_nt: TGTGCCAGCAGTAACGACAGGGTCACCAATCAGCCCCAGCATTTT

v_call: TRBV10-2
j_call: TRBJ1-3
d_call: TRBD1
clone_size: .
cdr3_aa: CASRQGTGGNTIYF
cdr3_nt: TGCGCCAGCAGACAGGGGACGGGCGGAAACACCATATATTTT

v_call: TRBV5-8
j_call: TRBJ1-2
d_call: .
clone_size: .
cdr3_aa: CASSSNPNNYGYTF
cdr3_nt: TGTGCCAGCAGCTCGAATCCAAATAACTATGGCTACACCTTC

v_call: TRBV7-6
j_call: TRBJ1-1
d_call: TRBD1
clone_size: few
cdr3_aa: CASSDLQGASNTEAFF
cdr3_nt: TGTGCCAGCAGCGACTTGCAGGGGGCGTCGAACACTGAAGCTTTCTTT

v_call: TRBV19
j_call: TRBJ2-7
d_call: TRBD1
clone_size: .
cdr3_aa: CASSRPGQGAREQYF
cdr3_nt: TGTGCCAGTAGTCGGCCGGGACAGGGGGCTCGGGAGCAGTACTTC

v_call: TRBV10-3
j_call: TRBJ1-6
d_call: .
clone_size: .
cdr3_aa: CAISLGGGNSPLHF
cdr3_nt: TGTGCCATCAGCCTCGGGGGGGGAAATTCACCCCTCCACTTT

v_call: TRBV20-1
j_call: TRBJ1-1
d_call: .
clone_size: .
cdr3_aa: CSASDGGGTEAFF
cdr3_nt: TGCAGTGCTAGTGACGGCGGAGGCACTGAAGCTTTCTTT

v_call: TRBV24-1
j_call: TRBJ2-3
d_call: TRBD2
clone_size: .
cdr3_aa: CATSFPSGGGADTQYF
cdr3_nt: TGTGCCACCAGTTTCCCTAGCGGGGGAGGCGCAGATACGCAGTATTTT

v_call: TRBV12-5
j_call: TRBJ2-5
d_call: TRBD1
clone_size: .
cdr3_aa: CASGRDRGETQYF
cdr3_nt: TGTGCTAGTGGCAGGGACAGGGGGGAGACCCAGTACTTC

v_call: TRBV5-1
j_call: TRBJ2-5
d_call: TRBD1
clone_size: .
cdr3_aa: CASSLALRQGDRETQYF
cdr3_nt: TGCGCCAGCAGCTTGGCCTTAAGACAGGGGGATCGAGAGACCCAGTACTTC

v_call: TRBV18
j_call: TRBJ1-2
d_call: TRBD1
clone_size: .
cdr3_aa: CASSPGQGDNYGYTF
cdr3_nt: TGTGCCAGCTCACCTGGACAGGGGGACAACTATGGCTACACCTTC

v_call: TRBV5-4
j_call: TRBJ2-7
d_call: TRBD2
clone_size: .
cdr3_aa: CASSGLAGEYF
cdr3_nt: TGTGCCAGCAGCGGACTAGCGGGGGAGTACTTC

v_call: TRBV7-2
j_call: TRBJ1-2
d_call: .
clone_size: .
cdr3_aa: CASSLVATGVYGYTF
cdr3_nt: TGTGCCAGCAGCTTGGTAGCAACAGGCGTCTATGGCTACACCTTC

v_call: TRBV6-1
j_call: TRBJ2-7
d_call: .
clone_size: .
cdr3_aa: CASSAKPGLGSYEQYF
cdr3_nt: TGTGCCAGCAGTGCCAAACCGGGACTGGGCTCCTACGAGCAGTACTTC

v_call: TRBV2
j_call: TRBJ2-7
d_call: TRBD1
clone_size: few
cdr3_aa: CASSSGTGTYEQYF
cdr3_nt: TGTGCCAGCAGCTCCGGGACAGGGACCTACGAGCAGTACTTC

v_call: TRBV2
j_call: TRBJ2-1
d_call: .
clone_size: .
cdr3_aa: CASRSRLEGPLNEQFF
cdr3_nt: TGTGCCAGCAGGTCCCGACTAGAAGGGCCGCTCAATGAGCAGTTCTTC

v_call: TRBV2
j_call: TRBJ1-1
d_call: TRBD1
clone_size: .
cdr3_aa: CASTYRGPVATEAFF
cdr3_nt: TGTGCCAGCACCTACAGGGGGCCGGTGGCCACTGAAGCTTTCTTT

v_call: TRBV5-1
j_call: TRBJ1-3
d_call: .
clone_size: .
cdr3_aa: CASSSGGGEAGNTIYF
cdr3_nt: TGCGCCAGCAGCTCAGGCGGAGGCGAGGCTGGAAACACCATATATTTT

v_call: TRBV11-2
j_call: TRBJ1-1
d_call: .
clone_size: .
cdr3_aa: CASSLGPSEAFF
cdr3_nt: TGTGCCAGCAGCTTAGGTCCATCTGAAGCTTTCTTT

v_call: TRBV7-9
j_call: TRBJ2-1
d_call: .
clone_size: once
cdr3_aa: CASSWGLETEQFF
cdr3_nt: TGTGCCAGCAGCTGGGGACTTGAGACTGAGCAGTTCTTC

v_call: TRBV27
j_call: TRBJ1-1
d_call: .
clone_size: few
cdr3_aa: CASQGPYTEAFF
cdr3_nt: TGTGCCAGTCAGGGGCCTTACACTGAAGCTTTCTTT

v_call: TRBV9
j_call: TRBJ2-2
d_call: TRBD2
clone_size: .
cdr3_aa: CASSAAGGITGELFF
cdr3_nt: TGTGCCAGCAGCGCTGCGGGGGGCATTACCGGGGAGCTGTTTTTT

v_call: TRBV27
j_call: TRBJ2-2
d_call: .
clone_size: .
cdr3_aa: CASSLIPNTGELFF
cdr3_nt: TGTGCCAGCAGTTTAATCCCGAACACCGGGGAGCTGTTTTTT

v_call: TRBV5-1
j_call: TRBJ2-3
d_call: TRBD1
clone_size: .
cdr3_aa: CASSKRDRDTDTQYF
cdr3_nt: TGCGCCAGCAGCAAACGGGACAGGGACACAGATACGCAGTATTTT

v_call: TRBV19
j_call: TRBJ1-1
d_call: .
clone_size: .
cdr3_aa: CASSIDRAGGTEAFF
cdr3_nt: TGTGCCAGTAGTATAGATCGTGCAGGAGGGACTGAAGCTTTCTTT

v_call: TRBV7-2
j_call: TRBJ1-1
d_call: .
clone_size: .
cdr3_aa: CASSLGPPPEAFF
cdr3_nt: TGTGCCAGCAGCTTAGGACCTCCACCTGAAGCTTTCTTT

v_call: TRBV11-2
j_call: TRBJ1-5
d_call: .
clone_size: .
cdr3_aa: CASSLGGSQPQHF
cdr3_nt: TGTGCCAGCAGCTTAGGGGGGAGTCAGCCCCAGCATTTT

v_call: TRBV19
j_call: TRBJ1-5
d_call: TRBD1
clone_size: .
cdr3_aa: CASSIGTAINQPQHF
cdr3_nt: TGTGCCAGTAGTATTGGGACAGCGATCAATCAGCCCCAGCATTTT

v_call: TRBV18
j_call: TRBJ1-1
d_call: .
clone_size: .
cdr3_aa: CASSPTGFSYTEAFF
cdr3_nt: TGTGCCAGCTCCCCAACAGGGTTCTCGTACACTGAAGCTTTCTTT

v_call: TRBV5-1
j_call: TRBJ1-5
d_call: .
clone_size: .
cdr3_aa: CASSIGQSGGPQHF
cdr3_nt: TGCGCCAGCAGTATCGGACAGTCCGGGGGGCCCCAGCATTTT